This TCR beta chain was sequenced for a study of blood T cell repertoires in COVID-19. Overall study context: The United States, Italy and Spain provided the acute and convalescent COVID-19 samples. In each case, the material was cDNA or gDNA derived from T cells, B-cell-depleted T cells, or PBMCs.

CDR3 size: 16 residues. Germline CDR1 SNHLY, CDR2 FYNNEI. V lost 5 bases and J 11 bases, leaving 27 bases between the germline ends. Authors' methods: Reference gene primer amplification gave nucleated cell count estimates. Sequencing used immunoSEQ multiplex PCR; TCRdb keeps in-frame clones, though not all of them. V and J calls and clone size follow that table, whereas D and trimming were derived from the DNA. The sample contains around 150,000 clones, 80% to 90% of which appear only once. The TCR originated in a man between 45 and 60 years old with active COVID-19. Sequenced: peripheral blood. V gene TRBV2 combines with J gene TRBJ1-1; D possibly corresponds to TRBD1 (6 bases). DNA of the CDR3: TGTGCCAGCAGTATCTTGGGGGGGCGTTATAATAAAGACGCTTTCTTT. Protein: CASSILGGRYNKDAFF.